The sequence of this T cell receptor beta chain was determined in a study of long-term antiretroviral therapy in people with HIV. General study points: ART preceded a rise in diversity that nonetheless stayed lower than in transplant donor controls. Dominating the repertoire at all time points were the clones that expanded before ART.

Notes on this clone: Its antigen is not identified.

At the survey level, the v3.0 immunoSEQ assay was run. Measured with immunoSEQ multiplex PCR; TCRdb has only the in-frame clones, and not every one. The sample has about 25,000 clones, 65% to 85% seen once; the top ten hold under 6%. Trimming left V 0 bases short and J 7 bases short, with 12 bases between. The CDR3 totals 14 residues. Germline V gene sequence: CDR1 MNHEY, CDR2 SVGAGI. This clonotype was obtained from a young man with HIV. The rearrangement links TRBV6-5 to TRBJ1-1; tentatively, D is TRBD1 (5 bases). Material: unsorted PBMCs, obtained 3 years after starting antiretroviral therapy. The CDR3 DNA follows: TGTGCCAGCAGTTACTCGATCAGGGCGCGTGAAGCTTTCTTT. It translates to CASSYSIRAREAFF.